This record covers a single TCR beta chain. What it binds is unknown. The CDR3 runs 14 residues. Germline CDR1 and CDR2: SQVTM and ANQGSEA. V was clipped by 5 bases and J by 0 bases, with 11 bases between them. cDNA synthesis used the whole RNA isolate, giving expressed TCRB sequences. Profiled with immunoSEQ multiplex PCR; TCRdb holds only in-frame clones, not every one. Of about 640,000 clones listed, about an eighth were seen once; the top ten hold around 0.12%. This specimen comes from a study of beta chain features in type 1 diabetes. Study background: Regarding age, gender and cell yields, patients proved similar to healthy donors. Regarding the study as a whole: Significant though moderate, a shortening of TCRB CDR3s appeared in all four CD4+ subsets of Type 1 diabetes patients.

The rearrangement uses TRBV29-1 and TRBJ1-3; D gene ambiguous. The specimen was naive CD4+ T cells from blood. The clonotype originates from a man aged 25 to 40 with type 1 diabetes. Here the CDR3 DNA reads TGCAGCGTTTTGAGCCCAACCTCTGGAAACACCATATATTTT. Protein product: CSVLSPTSGNTIYF.